The clone carrying this TCR beta chain was seen at least ten times. This entry comes from a study of prognosis after radiotherapy for stage I lung cancer. Multiplex PCR, run in two rounds, amplified TCR beta CDR3 from genomic DNA. First-round PCR amplification was performed with primers specific to each TRBV and TRBJ gene. From the multiplex PCR reads, TCRdb called clonotypes with MiXCR, one entry per CDR3 protein. The sample gives about 16,000 distinct CDR3 sequences, 44% of which show up once; about two fifths is in the top ten. V was trimmed by 0 bases and J by 5 bases, leaving 19 bases between them. The germline gives CDR1 MGHRA, CDR2 YSYEKL. CDR3 length equals 17 residues.

This receptor was obtained from a donor older than 45 with non-small cell lung cancer. Sequencing used PBMCs, obtained before or after stereotactic body radiation therapy (not recorded which). The V call is TRBV4-1, the J call TRBJ2-5, with a possible D match to TRBD2 (5 bases). CDR3 region: CASSQDRIRAGYETQYF. The CDR3 DNA reads TGCGCCAGCAGCCAAGACCGGATCCGGGCGGGTTATGAGACCCAGTACTTC.